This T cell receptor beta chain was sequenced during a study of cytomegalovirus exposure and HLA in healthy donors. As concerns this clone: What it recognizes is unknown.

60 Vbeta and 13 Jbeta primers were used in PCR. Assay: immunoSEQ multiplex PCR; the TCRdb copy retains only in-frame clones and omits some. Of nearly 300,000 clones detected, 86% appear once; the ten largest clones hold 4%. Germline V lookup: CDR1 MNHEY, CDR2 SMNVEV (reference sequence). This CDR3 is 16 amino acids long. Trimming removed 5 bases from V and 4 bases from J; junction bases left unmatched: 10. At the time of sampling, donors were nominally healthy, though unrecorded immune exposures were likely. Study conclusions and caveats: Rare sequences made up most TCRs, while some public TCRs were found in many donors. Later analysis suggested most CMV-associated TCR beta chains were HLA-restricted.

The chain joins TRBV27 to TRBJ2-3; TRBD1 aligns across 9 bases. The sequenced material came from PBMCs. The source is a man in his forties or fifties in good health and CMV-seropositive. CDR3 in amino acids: CASSPRQGGEADTQYF. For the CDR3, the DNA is TGTGCCAGCAGTCCAAGACAGGGGGGTGAGGCAGATACGCAGTATTTT.